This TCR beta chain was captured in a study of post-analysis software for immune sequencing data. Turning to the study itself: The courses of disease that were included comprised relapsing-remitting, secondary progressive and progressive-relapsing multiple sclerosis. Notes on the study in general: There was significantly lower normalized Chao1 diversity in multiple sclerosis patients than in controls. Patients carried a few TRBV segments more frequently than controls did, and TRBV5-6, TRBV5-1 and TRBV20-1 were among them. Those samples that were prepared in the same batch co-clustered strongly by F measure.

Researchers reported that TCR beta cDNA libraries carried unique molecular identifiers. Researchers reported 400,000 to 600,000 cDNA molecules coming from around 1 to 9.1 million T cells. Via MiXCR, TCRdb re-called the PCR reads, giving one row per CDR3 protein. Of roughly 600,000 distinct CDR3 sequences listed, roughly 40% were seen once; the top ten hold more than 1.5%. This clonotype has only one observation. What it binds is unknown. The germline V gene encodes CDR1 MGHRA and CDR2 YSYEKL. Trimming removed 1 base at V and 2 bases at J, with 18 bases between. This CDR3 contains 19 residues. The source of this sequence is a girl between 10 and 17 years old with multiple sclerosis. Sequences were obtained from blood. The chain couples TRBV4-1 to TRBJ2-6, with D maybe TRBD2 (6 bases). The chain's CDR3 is CASSQVPGHGGTGANVLTF. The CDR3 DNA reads TGCGCCAGCAGCCAAGTTCCCGGACACGGGGGAACTGGGGCCAACGTCCTGACTTTC.